The rows below give T cell receptor beta chains drawn from one sample of a study of blood T cell repertoires in COVID-19. Using immunoSEQ multiplex PCR, the repertoire was profiled, and TCRdb retains in-frame clones only, with some absent. The data show approximately 230,000 clones, 80% to 90% seen once. Material: PBMCs or T cells enriched from blood (not recorded which). The receptor set was obtained from a woman aged 45-65 years with acute COVID-19. Both conserved end residues are part of each CDR3.

j_call: TRBJ2-5; v_call: TRBV7-5; cdr3_aa: CARSFLREGLEETQYF
j_call: TRBJ1-2; v_call: TRBV5-1; cdr3_aa: CASRSGTAINYGYTF
j_call: TRBJ2-1; v_call: TRBV6-4; cdr3_aa: CASSAGQGGYNEQFF
j_call: TRBJ2-3; v_call: TRBV7-2; cdr3_aa: CASSLPFSDTQYF
j_call: TRBJ1-2; v_call: TRBV27; cdr3_aa: CASSLLGQGPYGYTF
j_call: TRBJ2-7; v_call: TRBV5-1; cdr3_aa: CASSNSREQYF
j_call: TRBJ1-1; v_call: TRBV18; cdr3_aa: CASSLGTGVNTEAFF
j_call: TRBJ2-3; v_call: TRBV11-2; cdr3_aa: CASSPQWRDTQYF
j_call: TRBJ1-4; v_call: TRBV27; cdr3_aa: CASRQNEKLFF
j_call: TRBJ2-3; v_call: TRBV21-1; cdr3_aa: CASSKALGGLTQYF
j_call: TRBJ1-2; v_call: TRBV28; cdr3_aa: CASRGQGNYGYTF
j_call: TRBJ1-2; v_call: TRBV3-1/TRBV3-2; cdr3_aa: CASSQGSAARGYTF
j_call: TRBJ2-1; v_call: TRBV7-3; cdr3_aa: CASSPQADSYNEQFF
j_call: TRBJ2-2; v_call: TRBV7-2; cdr3_aa: CASSFLGHNTGELFF
j_call: TRBJ1-1; v_call: TRBV5-1; cdr3_aa: CASSLLTGNTEAFF
j_call: TRBJ1-2; v_call: TRBV30; cdr3_aa: CAWREKTTGSYGYTF
j_call: TRBJ2-1; v_call: TRBV7-3; cdr3_aa: CASSRTSGSSYNEQFF
j_call: TRBJ2-7; v_call: TRBV28; cdr3_aa: CASSLWGTSGSYEQYF
j_call: TRBJ2-3; v_call: TRBV19; cdr3_aa: CASSIPGGVPDTQYF
j_call: TRBJ2-1; v_call: TRBV18; cdr3_aa: CASSLVPGQGVSNEQFF
j_call: TRBJ2-5; v_call: TRBV6-6; cdr3_aa: CASSYTGGWETQYF
j_call: TRBJ1-1; v_call: TRBV29-1; cdr3_aa: CSVQTALNTEAFF
j_call: TRBJ1-1; v_call: TRBV28; cdr3_aa: CASSPAFGGYTEAFF
j_call: TRBJ2-5; v_call: TRBV5-1; cdr3_aa: CASSLLGLAGGHFQETQYF
j_call: TRBJ2-7; v_call: TRBV9; cdr3_aa: CASSPGGNSLYEQYF
j_call: TRBJ1-4; v_call: TRBV5-5; cdr3_aa: CASSWVGDEKLFF
j_call: TRBJ2-7; v_call: TRBV30; cdr3_aa: CAWSMMSYEQYF
j_call: TRBJ2-3; v_call: TRBV25-1; cdr3_aa: CASSDWDRVTFTDTQYF
j_call: TRBJ2-7; v_call: TRBV5-1; cdr3_aa: CASSLGLAGDSYEQYF
j_call: TRBJ2-7; v_call: TRBV29-1; cdr3_aa: CSVVGSAYEQYF
j_call: TRBJ2-7; v_call: TRBV6-2/TRBV6-3; cdr3_aa: CASSYQGNRTSGRFRYEQYF
j_call: TRBJ1-6; v_call: TRBV4-2; cdr3_aa: CASSQDKQGFGSPLHF
j_call: TRBJ2-2; v_call: TRBV4-1; cdr3_aa: CASSPFYPNTGELFF
j_call: TRBJ2-7; v_call: TRBV7-9; cdr3_aa: CASSLVQAPTYEQYF
j_call: TRBJ2-7; v_call: TRBV5-1; cdr3_aa: CASSLGQGAYEQYF
j_call: TRBJ1-2; v_call: TRBV25-1; cdr3_aa: CASSEYSDGYTF
j_call: TRBJ2-2; v_call: TRBV7-9; cdr3_aa: CASSSPRTGVLGGELFF
j_call: TRBJ2-1; v_call: TRBV7-9; cdr3_aa: CASLRTSVFGGEEQFF
j_call: TRBJ2-7; v_call: TRBV6-2/TRBV6-3; cdr3_aa: CASSYDRGYEQYF
j_call: TRBJ2-2; v_call: TRBV7-3; cdr3_aa: CASSLGEAWRAVNTGELFF
j_call: TRBJ1-1; v_call: TRBV5-1; cdr3_aa: CASSSGTGGPNTEAFF
j_call: TRBJ1-5; v_call: TRBV19; cdr3_aa: CASSLRDINQPQHF
j_call: TRBJ2-3; v_call: TRBV9; cdr3_aa: CASSVKEGVQYF
j_call: TRBJ2-7; v_call: TRBV6-5; cdr3_aa: CASSYGGGEQYF
j_call: TRBJ1-6; v_call: TRBV27; cdr3_aa: CASSFSINSNSYNSPLHF
j_call: TRBJ2-7; v_call: TRBV10-3; cdr3_aa: CAISETGEYSYEQYF